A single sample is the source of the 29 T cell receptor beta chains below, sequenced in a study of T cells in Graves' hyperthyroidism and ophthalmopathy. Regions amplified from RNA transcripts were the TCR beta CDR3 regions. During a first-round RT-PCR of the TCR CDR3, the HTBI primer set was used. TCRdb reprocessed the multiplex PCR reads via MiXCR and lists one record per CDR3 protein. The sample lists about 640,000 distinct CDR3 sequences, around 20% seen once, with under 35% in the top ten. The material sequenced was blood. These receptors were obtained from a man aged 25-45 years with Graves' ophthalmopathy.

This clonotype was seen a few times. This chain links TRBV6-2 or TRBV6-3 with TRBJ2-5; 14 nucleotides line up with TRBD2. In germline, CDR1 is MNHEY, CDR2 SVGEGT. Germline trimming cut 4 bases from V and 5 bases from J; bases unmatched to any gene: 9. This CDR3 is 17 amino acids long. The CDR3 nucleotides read TGTGCCAGCAGTTGGGGGGGACTAGCGGGAGTTGATGAGACCCAGTACTTC. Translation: CASSWGGLAGVDETQYF.

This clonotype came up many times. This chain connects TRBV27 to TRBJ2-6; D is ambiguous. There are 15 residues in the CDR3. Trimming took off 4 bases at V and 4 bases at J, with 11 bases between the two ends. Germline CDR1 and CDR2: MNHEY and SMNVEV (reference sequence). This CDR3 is CASSSRLPGANVLTF. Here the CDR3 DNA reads TGTGCCAGCAGTTCCCGACTCCCCGGGGCCAACGTCCTGACTTTC.

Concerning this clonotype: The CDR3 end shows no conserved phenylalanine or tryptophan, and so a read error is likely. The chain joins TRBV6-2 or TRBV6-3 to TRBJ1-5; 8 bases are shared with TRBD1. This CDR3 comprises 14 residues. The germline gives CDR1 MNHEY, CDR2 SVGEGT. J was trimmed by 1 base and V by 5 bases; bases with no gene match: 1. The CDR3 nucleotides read TGTGCCAGCAGTCGGACAGGGAGCAATCAGCCCCAGCATCTT. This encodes CASSRTGSNQPQHL.

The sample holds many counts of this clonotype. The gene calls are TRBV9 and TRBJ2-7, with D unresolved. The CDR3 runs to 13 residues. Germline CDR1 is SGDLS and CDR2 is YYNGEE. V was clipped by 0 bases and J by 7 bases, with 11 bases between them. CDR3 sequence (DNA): TGTGCCAGCAGCGTAGAGCTCGGCCGGGAGCAGTACTTC. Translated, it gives CASSVELGREQYF.

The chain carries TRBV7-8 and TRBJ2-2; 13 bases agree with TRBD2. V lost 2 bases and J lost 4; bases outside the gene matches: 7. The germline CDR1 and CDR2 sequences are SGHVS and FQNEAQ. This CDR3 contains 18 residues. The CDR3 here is CASSLSGTSGKVTGELFF. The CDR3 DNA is TGTGCCAGCAGCTTAAGCGGGACTAGCGGGAAAGTCACCGGGGAGCTGTTTTTT.

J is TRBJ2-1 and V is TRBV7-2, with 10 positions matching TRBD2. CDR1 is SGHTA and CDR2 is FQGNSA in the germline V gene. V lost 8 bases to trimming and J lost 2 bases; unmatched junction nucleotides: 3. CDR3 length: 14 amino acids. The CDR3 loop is CASELAGTYNEQFF. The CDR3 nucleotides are TGTGCCAGCGAACTAGCGGGAACCTACAATGAGCAGTTCTTC. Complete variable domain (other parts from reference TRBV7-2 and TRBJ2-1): GAGVSQSPSNKVTEKGKDVELRCDPISGHTALYWYRQSLGQGLEFLIYFQGNSAPDKSGLPSDRFSAERTGGSVSTLTIQRTQQEDSAVYLCASELAGTYNEQFFGPGTRLTVL.

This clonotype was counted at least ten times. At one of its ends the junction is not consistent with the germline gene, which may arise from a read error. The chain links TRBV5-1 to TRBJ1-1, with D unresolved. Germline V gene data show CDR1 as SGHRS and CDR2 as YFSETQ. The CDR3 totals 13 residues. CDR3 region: CASSLGPNTEAFF. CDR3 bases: TGTGCCAGCAGTTTAGGCCCCAACACTGAAGCTTTCTTT.

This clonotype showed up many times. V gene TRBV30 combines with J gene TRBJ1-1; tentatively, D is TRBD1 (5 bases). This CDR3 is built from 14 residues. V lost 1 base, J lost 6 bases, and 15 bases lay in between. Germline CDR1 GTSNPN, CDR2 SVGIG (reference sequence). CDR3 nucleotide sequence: TGTGCCTGGAGTGCCTCCGACAGTAACGCTGAAGCTTTCTTT. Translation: CAWSASDSNAEAFF.

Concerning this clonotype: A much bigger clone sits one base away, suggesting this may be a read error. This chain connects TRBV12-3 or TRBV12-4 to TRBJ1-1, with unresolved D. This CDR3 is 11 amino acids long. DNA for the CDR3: TGTGCCAGCAGTTTCCCGGATGAAACTTTCTTT. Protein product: CASSFPDETFF.

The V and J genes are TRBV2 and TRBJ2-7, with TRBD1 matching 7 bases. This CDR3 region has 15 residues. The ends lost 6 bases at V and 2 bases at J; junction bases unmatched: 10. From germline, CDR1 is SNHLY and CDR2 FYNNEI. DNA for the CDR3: TGTGCCAGCAGACAAGAAACAGGGGCCGCCTACGAGCAGTACTTC. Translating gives CASRQETGAAYEQYF.

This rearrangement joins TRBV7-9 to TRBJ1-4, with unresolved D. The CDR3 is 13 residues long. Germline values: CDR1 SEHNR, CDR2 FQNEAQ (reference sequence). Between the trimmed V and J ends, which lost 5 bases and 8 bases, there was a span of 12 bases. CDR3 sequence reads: CASSPALREKLFF. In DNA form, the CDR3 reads TGTGCCAGCAGCCCCGCCTTGCGGGAAAAACTGTTTTTT.

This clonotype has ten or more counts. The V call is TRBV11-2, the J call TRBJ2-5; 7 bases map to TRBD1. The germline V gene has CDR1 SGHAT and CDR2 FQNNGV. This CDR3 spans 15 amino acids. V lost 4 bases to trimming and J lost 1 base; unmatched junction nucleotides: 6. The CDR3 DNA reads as TGTGCCAGCAGCTCCACCCAGGGGGTCCAAGAGACCCAGTACTTC. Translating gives CASSSTQGVQETQYF.

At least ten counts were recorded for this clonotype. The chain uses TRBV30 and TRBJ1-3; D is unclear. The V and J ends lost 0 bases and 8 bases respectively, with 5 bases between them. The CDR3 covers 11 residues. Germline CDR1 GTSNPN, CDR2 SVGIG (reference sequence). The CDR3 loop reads CAWSVRYTIYF. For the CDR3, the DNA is TGTGCCTGGAGTGTACGCTACACCATATATTTT.

The CDR3 spells CATSREGGIWQPQHF. For the CDR3, the DNA is TGTGCCACCAGCAGAGAAGGGGGAATTTGGCAGCCCCAGCATTTT. The chain uses TRBV15 and TRBJ1-5; D is possibly TRBD1 (6 bases). The CDR3 length is 15 residues. Germline lookup yields CDR1 LNHNV and CDR2 YYDKDF (reference sequence). Trimming removed 0 bases from V and 7 bases from J, with 13 bases in between.

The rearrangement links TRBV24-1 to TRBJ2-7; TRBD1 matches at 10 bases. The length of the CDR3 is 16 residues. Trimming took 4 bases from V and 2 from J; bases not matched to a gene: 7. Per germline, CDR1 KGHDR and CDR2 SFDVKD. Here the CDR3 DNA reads TGTGCCACCAGTGACTCCCGGGACAGGGGCACCTACGAGCAGTACTTC. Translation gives CATSDSRDRGTYEQYF.

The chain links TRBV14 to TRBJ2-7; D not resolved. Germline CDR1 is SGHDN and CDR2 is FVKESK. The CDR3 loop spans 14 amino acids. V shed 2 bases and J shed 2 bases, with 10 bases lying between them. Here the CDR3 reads CASSQITSAYEQYF. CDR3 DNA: TGTGCCAGCAGCCAAATTACCAGTGCCTACGAGCAGTACTTC.

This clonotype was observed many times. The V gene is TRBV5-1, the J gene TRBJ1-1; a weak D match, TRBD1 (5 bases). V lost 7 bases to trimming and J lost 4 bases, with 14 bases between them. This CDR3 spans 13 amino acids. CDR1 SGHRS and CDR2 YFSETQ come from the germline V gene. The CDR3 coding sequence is TGCGCCAGCGGGGGGGGTCGGGGCACTGAAGCTTTCTTT. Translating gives CASGGGRGTEAFF.

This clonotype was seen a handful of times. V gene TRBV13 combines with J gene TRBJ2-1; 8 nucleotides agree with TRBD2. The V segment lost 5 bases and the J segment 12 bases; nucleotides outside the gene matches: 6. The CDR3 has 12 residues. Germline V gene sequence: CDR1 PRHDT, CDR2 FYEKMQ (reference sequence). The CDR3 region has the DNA TGTGCCAGCAGCACGGGGGGGCGGGCGCAGTTCTTC. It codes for CASSTGGRAQFF. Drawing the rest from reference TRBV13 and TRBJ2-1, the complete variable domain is AAGVIQSPRHLIKEKRETATLKCYPIPRHDTVYWYQQGPGQDPQFLISFYEKMQSDKGSIPDRFSAQQFSDYHSELNMSSLELGDSALYFCASSTGGRAQFFGPGTRLTVL.

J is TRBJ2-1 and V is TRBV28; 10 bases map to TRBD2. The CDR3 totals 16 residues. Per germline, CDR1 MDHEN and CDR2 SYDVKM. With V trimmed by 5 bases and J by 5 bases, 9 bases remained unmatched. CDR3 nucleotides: TGTGCCAGCAGTCTGCATAGCGGGAGGATCGACAATGAGCAGTTCTTC. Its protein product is CASSLHSGRIDNEQFF.

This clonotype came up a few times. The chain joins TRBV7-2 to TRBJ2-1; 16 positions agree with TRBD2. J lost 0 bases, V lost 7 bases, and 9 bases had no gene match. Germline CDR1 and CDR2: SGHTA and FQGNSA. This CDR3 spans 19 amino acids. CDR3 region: CASTPPGLAGGSSYNEQFF. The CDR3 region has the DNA TGTGCCAGCACCCCACCGGGACTAGCGGGAGGGAGCTCCTACAATGAGCAGTTCTTC.

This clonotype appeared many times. DNA for the CDR3: TGTGCCAGCAGTCCTCGACATGAGGACAGGGCCTACGAGCAGTACTTC. Amino acid sequence: CASSPRHEDRAYEQYF. The V gene is TRBV12-3 or TRBV12-4, the J gene TRBJ2-7, with 8 positions matching TRBD1. Trimming took 5 bases from V and 2 from J; bases not matched to a gene: 11. The CDR3 runs to 16 residues.

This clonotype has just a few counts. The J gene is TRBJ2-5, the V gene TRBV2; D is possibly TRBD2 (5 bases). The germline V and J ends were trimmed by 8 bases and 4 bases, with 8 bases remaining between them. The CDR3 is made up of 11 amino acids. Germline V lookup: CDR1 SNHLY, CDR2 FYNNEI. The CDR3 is CASHAGETQYF. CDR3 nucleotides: TGTGCCAGCCATGCGGGAGAGACCCAGTACTTC.

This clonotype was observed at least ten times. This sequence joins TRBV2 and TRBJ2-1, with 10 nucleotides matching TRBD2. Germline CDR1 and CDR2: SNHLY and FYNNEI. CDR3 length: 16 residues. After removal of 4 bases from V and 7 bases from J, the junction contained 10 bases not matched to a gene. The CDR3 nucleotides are TGTGCCAGCAGTGCCCGGAGGCTAGCGGGAGAGAATGAGCAGTTCTTC. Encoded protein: CASSARRLAGENEQFF.

The CDR3 region is CATSAGIHSNQPQHF. The CDR3 DNA sequence: TGTGCCACCAGTGCAGGGATCCATAGCAATCAGCCCCAGCATTTT. The chain uses TRBV24-1 and TRBJ1-5; maybe TRBD1 (5 bases). Trimming left V 5 bases short and J 0 bases short, with 10 bases between. CDR1 is KGHDR, CDR2 SFDVKD, per germline. The CDR3 totals 15 residues.

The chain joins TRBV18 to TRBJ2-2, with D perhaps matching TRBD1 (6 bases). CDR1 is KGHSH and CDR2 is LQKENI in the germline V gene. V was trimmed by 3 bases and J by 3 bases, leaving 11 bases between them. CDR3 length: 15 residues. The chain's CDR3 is CASSPATGYTGELFF. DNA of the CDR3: TGTGCCAGCTCACCCGCGACAGGATACACCGGGGAGCTGTTTTTT. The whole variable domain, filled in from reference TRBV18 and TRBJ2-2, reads NAGVMQNPRHLVRRRGQEARLRCSPMKGHSHVYWYRQLPEEGLKFMVYLQKENIIDESGMPKERFSAEFPKEGPSILRIQQVVRGDSAAYFCASSPATGYTGELFFGEGSRLTVL.

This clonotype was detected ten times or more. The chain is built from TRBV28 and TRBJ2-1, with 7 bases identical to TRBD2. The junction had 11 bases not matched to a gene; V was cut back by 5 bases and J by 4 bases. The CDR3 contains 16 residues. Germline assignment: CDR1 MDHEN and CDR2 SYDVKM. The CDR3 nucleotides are TGTGCCAGCAGTCTCCGGGGCGGGAGCAATTACAATGAGCAGTTCTTC. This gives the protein CASSLRGGSNYNEQFF.

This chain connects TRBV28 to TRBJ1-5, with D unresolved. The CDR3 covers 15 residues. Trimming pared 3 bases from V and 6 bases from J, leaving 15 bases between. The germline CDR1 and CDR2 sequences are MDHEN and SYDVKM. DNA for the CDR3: TGTGCCAGCAGTTTTGACGGCAGGCGGACTCAGCCCCAGCATTTT. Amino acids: CASSFDGRRTQPQHF.

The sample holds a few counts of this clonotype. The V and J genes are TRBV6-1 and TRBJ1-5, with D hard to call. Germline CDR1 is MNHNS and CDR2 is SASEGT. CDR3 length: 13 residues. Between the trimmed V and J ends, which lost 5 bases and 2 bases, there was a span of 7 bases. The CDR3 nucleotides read TGTGCCAGCAGTTACGGGCGCAATCAGCCCCAGCATTTT. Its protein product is CASSYGRNQPQHF.

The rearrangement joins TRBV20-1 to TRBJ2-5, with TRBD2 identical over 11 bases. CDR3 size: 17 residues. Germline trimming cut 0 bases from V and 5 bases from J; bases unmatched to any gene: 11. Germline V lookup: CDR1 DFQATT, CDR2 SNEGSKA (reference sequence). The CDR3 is CSARDLFGVAGGETQYF. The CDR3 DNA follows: TGCAGTGCTAGAGATCTGTTCGGGGTAGCGGGAGGGGAGACCCAGTACTTC.